A selection of T cell receptor beta chains follows, all from one sample in a study of shared clonotypes between healthy human individuals. Clones were read by immunoSEQ multiplex PCR, and TCRdb kept only the in-frame ones, dropping some. The sample gives about 960,000 clones, about three quarters of which show up once; about 1.5% is in the top ten. The sample taken for sequencing was memory CD4+ T cells sorted from blood. The receptors stem from a man aged 18 to 30 in good health. Each CDR3 is given with its conserved first and last residue. The D gene is left open where the match is weak. Only some rows state a clone size, as once, few, many or a class for expanded clones.

TRBV5-6,-,-,TRBJ1-2,CASRYGGGYTF,TGTGCCAGCAGGTACGGAGGTGGCTACACCTTC
TRBV6-6,-,-,TRBJ1-5,CASRKGVDSNQPQHF,TGTGCCAGCAGAAAGGGGGTGGATAGCAATCAGCCCCAGCATTTT
TRBV6-5,-,-,TRBJ2-5,CASRSTLGYEQYF,TGTGCCAGCAGATCTACCCTTGGATATGAGCAGTACTTC
TRBV19,-,-,TRBJ2-2,CASSTYGLWGKNTGELFF,TGTGCCAGTAGTACCTACGGACTATGGGGGAAAAACACCGGGGAGCTGTTTTTT
TRBV6-5,TRBD2,once,TRBJ2-7,CASSRSGVVSYEQYF,TGTGCCAGCAGTCGTAGCGGGGTGGTCTCCTACGAGCAGTACTTC
TRBV6-1,TRBD1,-,TRBJ1-5,CASSGQPGGQWAQHF,TGTGCCAGCAGTGGTCAACCAGGGGGGCAATGGGCCCAGCATTTT
TRBV19,TRBD1,-,TRBJ1-2,CASSMVGTGILYGYTF,TGTGCCAGTAGTATGGTGGGGACAGGGATTTTGTATGGCTACACCTTC
TRBV5-1,-,-,TRBJ2-2,CASSLEGPNTGELFF,TGCGCCAGCAGCTTGGAGGGCCCGAACACCGGGGAGCTGTTTTTT
TRBV4-1,TRBD2,-,TRBJ2-3,CASSQDSSGRVTDTQYF,TGCGCCAGCAGCCAAGATAGCAGCGGGAGGGTCACAGATACGCAGTATTTT
TRBV4-1,TRBD2,few,TRBJ2-1,CASSPTPAGGSYNEQFF,TGCGCCAGCAGCCCAACCCCCGCGGGGGGCTCCTACAATGAGCAGTTCTTC
TRBV5-4,-,few,TRBJ1-4,CASSMTGATNEKLFF,TGTGCCAGCAGCATGACCGGGGCAACTAATGAAAAACTGTTTTTT
TRBV7-2,TRBD2,once,TRBJ2-5,CASSLNSPRLAGGWETQYF,TGTGCCAGCAGCCTTAATTCTCCCCGACTAGCGGGAGGGTGGGAGACCCAGTACTTC
TRBV5-4,TRBD1,-,TRBJ1-1,CASSLAGGDGTEAFF,TGTGCCAGCAGCTTGGCAGGGGGCGACGGCACTGAAGCTTTCTTT
TRBV7-2,TRBD1,-,TRBJ2-6,CASSLWGTGTGANVLTF,TGTGCCAGCAGCTTATGGGGGACAGGGACTGGGGCCAACGTCCTGACTTTC
TRBV5-1,TRBD1,-,TRBJ1-4,CASSQTGTDYNEKLFF,TGCGCCAGCAGCCAAACCGGGACAGACTATAATGAAAAACTGTTTTTT
TRBV30,-,-,TRBJ2-1,CAWSRGASYNEQFF,TGTGCCTGGAGTCGGGGGGCCTCCTACAATGAGCAGTTCTTC
TRBV9,-,once,TRBJ2-2,CASSVEPGQNTGELFF,TGTGCCAGCAGCGTAGAGCCGGGACAGAACACCGGGGAGCTGTTTTTT
TRBV5-1,-,-,TRBJ1-1,CASSLAGSLNTEAFF,TGCGCCAGCAGCTTGGCCGGGAGCCTGAACACTGAAGCTTTCTTT
TRBV2,-,-,TRBJ2-3,CASSEAFPGPVAVDQYF,TGTGCCAGCAGTGAAGCCTTCCCAGGGCCCGTGGCGGTCGATCAGTATTTT
TRBV4-1,-,-,TRBJ1-3,CASSQVDMGLFSGNTIYF,TGCGCCAGCAGCCAAGTTGATATGGGCCTTTTCTCTGGAAACACCATATATTTT
TRBV29-1,-,-,TRBJ1-6,CNARDGHDSPLHF,TGCAACGCCCGGGACGGCCACGATTCACCCCTCCACTTT
TRBV7-9,-,few,TRBJ2-2,CASSLGDLGGTGELFF,TGTGCCAGCAGCTTAGGGGATCTCGGAGGGACCGGGGAGCTGTTTTTT
TRBV6-1,-,-,TRBJ1-1,CASSDRNMNTEAFF,TGTGCCAGCTCAGACAGAAATATGAACACTGAAGCTTTCTTT
TRBV18,TRBD1,-,TRBJ1-1,CASSPRQGMNTEAFF,TGTGCCAGCTCACCTCGACAGGGAATGAACACTGAAGCTTTCTTT
TRBV7-2,TRBD1,-,TRBJ1-1,CASSPRGQGIGAFF,TGTGCCAGCAGCCCTAGGGGACAGGGGATTGGAGCTTTCTTT
TRBV9,-,-,TRBJ2-3,CASSVYTSTDTQYF,TGTGCCAGCAGCGTCTATACTAGCACAGATACGCAGTATTTT
TRBV18,-,once,TRBJ2-1,CASSPPDSYNEQFF,TGTGCCAGCTCACCACCGGATTCCTACAATGAGCAGTTCTTC
TRBV7-7,-,-,TRBJ2-7,CASSTELGSYEQYF,TGTGCTAGCAGTACCGAACTTGGATCCTACGAGCAGTACTTC
TRBV4-3,TRBD1,-,TRBJ1-4,CASSQTGGRDEKLFF,TGCGCCAGCAGCCAGACAGGGGGACGGGATGAAAAACTGTTTTTT
TRBV6-1,TRBD1,-,TRBJ2-5,CASSATGVQETQYF,TGTGCCAGCAGTGCAACAGGGGTCCAAGAGACCCAGTACTTC
TRBV2,TRBD1,-,TRBJ2-5,CASRDTGGETQYF,TGTGCCAGCAGAGATACAGGGGGAGAGACCCAGTACTTC
TRBV5-1,TRBD1,-,TRBJ1-3,CASSLRGTEYQNTIYF,TGCGCCAGCAGCTTGAGAGGGACAGAGTACCAAAACACCATATATTTT